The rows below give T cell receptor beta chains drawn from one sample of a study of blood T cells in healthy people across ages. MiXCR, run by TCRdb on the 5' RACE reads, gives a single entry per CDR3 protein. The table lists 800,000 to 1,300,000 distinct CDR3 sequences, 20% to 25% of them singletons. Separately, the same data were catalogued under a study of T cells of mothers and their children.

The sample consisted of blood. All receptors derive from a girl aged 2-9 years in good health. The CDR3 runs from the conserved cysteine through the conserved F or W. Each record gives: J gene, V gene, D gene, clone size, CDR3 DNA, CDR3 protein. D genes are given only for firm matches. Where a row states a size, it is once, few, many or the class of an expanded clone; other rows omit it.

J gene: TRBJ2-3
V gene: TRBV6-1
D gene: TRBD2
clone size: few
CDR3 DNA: TGTGCCAGCAGTGCATCTAGGAGTAGCGGGAGCTTTTTTGATACGCAGTATTTT
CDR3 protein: CASSASRSSGSFFDTQYF

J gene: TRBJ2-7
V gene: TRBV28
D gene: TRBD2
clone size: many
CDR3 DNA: TGTGCCAGCAGAATACCGGGACTACAGTACGAGCAGTACTTC
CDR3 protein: CASRIPGLQYEQYF

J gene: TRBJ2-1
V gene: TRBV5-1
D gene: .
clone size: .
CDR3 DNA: TGCGCCAGCAGCTTGGGTATTCCCAATGAGCAGTTCTTC
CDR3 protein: CASSLGIPNEQFF

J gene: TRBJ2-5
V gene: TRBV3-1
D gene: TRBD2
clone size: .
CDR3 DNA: TGTGCCAGCAGCCATTTACTAGCGGGGATTCAAGAGACCCAGTACTTC
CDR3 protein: CASSHLLAGIQETQYF

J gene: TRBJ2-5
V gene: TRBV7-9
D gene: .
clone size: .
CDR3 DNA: TGTGCCAGCAGCTTAAGGCCACCCCAAGAGACCCAGTACTTC
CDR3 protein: CASSLRPPQETQYF

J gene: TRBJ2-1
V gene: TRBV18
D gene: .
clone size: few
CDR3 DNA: TGTGCCAGCTCACCGGGACGGCAGGTCAATGAGCAGTTCTTC
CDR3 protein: CASSPGRQVNEQFF

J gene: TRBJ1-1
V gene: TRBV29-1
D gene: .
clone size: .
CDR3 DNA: TGCAGCACCGACGGACGGGAAATGAACACTGAAGCTTTCTTT
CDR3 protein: CSTDGREMNTEAFF

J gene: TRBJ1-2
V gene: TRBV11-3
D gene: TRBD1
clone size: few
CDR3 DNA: TGTGCCAGCAGCTTCGGAGACAGGGCAATTAACTATGGCTACACCTTC
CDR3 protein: CASSFGDRAINYGYTF

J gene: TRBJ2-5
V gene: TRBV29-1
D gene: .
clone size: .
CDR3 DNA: TGCAGCGTTGTGACAGGAAAAGAGACCCAGTACTTC
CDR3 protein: CSVVTGKETQYF

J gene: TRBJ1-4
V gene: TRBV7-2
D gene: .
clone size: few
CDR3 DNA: TGTGCCAGCAGCTTAGCCGGATTTAATGAAAAACTGTTTTTT
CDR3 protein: CASSLAGFNEKLFF

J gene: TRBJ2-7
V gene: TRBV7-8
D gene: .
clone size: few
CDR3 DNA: TGTGCCAGCAGCTTTGCAGGCGAGACCTACGAGCAGTACTTC
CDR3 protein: CASSFAGETYEQYF

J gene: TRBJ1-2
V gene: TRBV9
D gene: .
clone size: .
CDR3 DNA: TGTGCCAGCAGCGTAGATAGGGCAGTCCTCTATGGCTACACCTTC
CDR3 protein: CASSVDRAVLYGYTF

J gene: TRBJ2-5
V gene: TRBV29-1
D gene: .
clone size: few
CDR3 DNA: TGCAGCGTTGGGGTGTGGGGGGAAGAGACCCAGTACTTC
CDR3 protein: CSVGVWGEETQYF

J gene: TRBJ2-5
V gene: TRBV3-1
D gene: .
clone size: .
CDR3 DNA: TGTGCCAGCAGCCAAGATTGGAGCCAGAAAGAGACCCAGTACTTC
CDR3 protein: CASSQDWSQKETQYF

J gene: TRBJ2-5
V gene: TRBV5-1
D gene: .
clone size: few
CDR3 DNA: TGCGCCAGCAGCGGGAGGGACAGCTCTATGGCGGAGACCCAGTACTTC
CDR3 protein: CASSGRDSSMAETQYF

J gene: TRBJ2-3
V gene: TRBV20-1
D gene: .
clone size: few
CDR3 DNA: TGCAGTGCTAGAGATCTCAGGGCCAAAACAGATACGCAGTATTTT
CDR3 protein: CSARDLRAKTDTQYF

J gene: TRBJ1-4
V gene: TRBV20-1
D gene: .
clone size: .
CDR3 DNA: TGCAGTGCTACGTATCAAAATGAAAAACTGTTTTTT
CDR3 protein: CSATYQNEKLFF